The entry below describes one T cell receptor beta chain. What it binds is unknown. This record belongs to a study of cytomegalovirus exposure and HLA in healthy donors. About the study: A preliminary data release comprised 80 million or so unique TCRs obtained from HLA-typed donors.

Primers: 60 Vbeta forward and 13 Jbeta reverse. The assay was immunoSEQ multiplex PCR, and TCRdb's table has in-frame clones only and misses some. Found here are about 180,000 clones, more than 60% of them singletons; the top ten hold roughly 3.5%. The CDR3 runs 15 residues. Trimming left V 3 bases short and J 4 bases short, with 15 bases between. Germline CDR1 and CDR2: MNHNS and SASEGT. General study points: In a later analysis, V- and J-gene trimming of beta chains associated with a DCLRE1C missense variant, replicated independently.

The sample comprised PBMCs. The chain joins TRBV6-1 to TRBJ1-2; a weak D match, TRBD1 (6 bases). This receptor was identified in a woman in her fifties or sixties in good health and CMV-seropositive. The CDR3 region has the DNA TGTGCCAGCAGTGAGAGTATACAGGGCCTCTATGGCTACACCTTC. It codes for CASSESIQGLYGYTF.